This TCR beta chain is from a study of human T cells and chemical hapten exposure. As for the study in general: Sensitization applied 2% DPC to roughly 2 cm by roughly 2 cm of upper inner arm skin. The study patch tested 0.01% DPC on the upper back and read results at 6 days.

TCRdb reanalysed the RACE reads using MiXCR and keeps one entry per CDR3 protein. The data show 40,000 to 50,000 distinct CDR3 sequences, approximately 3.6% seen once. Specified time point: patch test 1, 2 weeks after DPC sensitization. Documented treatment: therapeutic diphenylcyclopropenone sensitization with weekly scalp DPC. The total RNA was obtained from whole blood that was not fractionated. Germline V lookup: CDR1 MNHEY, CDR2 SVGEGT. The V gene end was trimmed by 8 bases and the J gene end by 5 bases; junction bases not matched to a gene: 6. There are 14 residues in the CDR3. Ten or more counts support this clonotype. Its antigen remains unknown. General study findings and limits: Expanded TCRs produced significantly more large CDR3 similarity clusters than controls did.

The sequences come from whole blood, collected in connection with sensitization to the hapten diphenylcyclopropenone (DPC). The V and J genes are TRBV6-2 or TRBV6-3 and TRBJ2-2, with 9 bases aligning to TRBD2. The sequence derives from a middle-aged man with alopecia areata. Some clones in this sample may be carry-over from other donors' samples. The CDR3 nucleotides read TGTGCCAGCTGCGCTAGCGGGACGACCGGGGAGCTGTTTTTT. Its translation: CASCASGTTGELFF.